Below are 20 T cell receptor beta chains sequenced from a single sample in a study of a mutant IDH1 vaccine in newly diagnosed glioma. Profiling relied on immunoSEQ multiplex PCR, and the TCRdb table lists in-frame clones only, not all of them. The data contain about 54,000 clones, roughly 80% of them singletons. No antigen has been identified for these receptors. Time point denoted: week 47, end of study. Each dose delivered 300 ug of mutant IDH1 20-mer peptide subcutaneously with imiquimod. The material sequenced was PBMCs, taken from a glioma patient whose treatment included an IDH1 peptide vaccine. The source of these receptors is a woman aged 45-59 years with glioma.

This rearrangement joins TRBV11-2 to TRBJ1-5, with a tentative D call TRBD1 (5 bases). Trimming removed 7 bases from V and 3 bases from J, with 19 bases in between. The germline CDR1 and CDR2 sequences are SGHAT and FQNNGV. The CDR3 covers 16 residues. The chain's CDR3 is CASTIPQGHANQPQHF. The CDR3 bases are TGTGCCAGCACTATACCGCAAGGACACGCCAATCAGCCCCAGCATTTT. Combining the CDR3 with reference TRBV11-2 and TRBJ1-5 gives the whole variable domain EAGVAQSPRYKIIEKRQSVAFWCNPISGHATLYWYQQILGQGPKLLIQFQNNGVVDDSQLPKDRFSAERLKGVDSTLKIQPAKLEDSAVYLCASTIPQGHANQPQHFGDGTRLSIL.

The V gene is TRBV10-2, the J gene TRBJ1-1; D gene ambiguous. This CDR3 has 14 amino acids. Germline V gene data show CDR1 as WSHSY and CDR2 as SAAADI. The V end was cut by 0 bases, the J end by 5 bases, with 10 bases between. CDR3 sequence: CASSESGGRTEAFF. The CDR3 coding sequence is TGCGCCAGCAGTGAGTCGGGAGGTCGGACTGAAGCTTTCTTT.

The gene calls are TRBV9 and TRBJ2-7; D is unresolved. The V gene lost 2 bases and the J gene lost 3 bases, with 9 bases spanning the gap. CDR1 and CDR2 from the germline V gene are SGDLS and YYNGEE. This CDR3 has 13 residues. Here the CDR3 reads CASSVRTNYEQYF. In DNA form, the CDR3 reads TGTGCCAGCAGCGTCCGGACGAACTACGAGCAGTACTTC.

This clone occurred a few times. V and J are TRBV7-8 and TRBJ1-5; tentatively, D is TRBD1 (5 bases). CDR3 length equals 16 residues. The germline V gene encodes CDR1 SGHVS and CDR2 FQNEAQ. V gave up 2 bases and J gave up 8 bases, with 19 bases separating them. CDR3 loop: CASSLMGRQPREPQHF. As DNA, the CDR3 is TGTGCCAGCAGCTTAATGGGGCGGCAGCCTAGGGAGCCCCAGCATTTT. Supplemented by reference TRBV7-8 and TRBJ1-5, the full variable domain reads GAGVSQSPRYKVAKRGQDVALRCDPISGHVSLFWYQQALGQGPEFLTYFQNEAQLDKSGLPSDRFFAERPEGSVSTLKIQRTQQEDSAVYLCASSLMGRQPREPQHFGDGTRLSIL.

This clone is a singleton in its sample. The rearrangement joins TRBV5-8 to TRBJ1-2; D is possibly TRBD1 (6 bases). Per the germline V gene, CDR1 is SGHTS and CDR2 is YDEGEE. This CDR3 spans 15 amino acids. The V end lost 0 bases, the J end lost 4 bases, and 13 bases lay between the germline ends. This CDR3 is CASSLAGIGGYGYTF. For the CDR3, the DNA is TGTGCCAGCAGCTTGGCGGGGATAGGGGGCTATGGCTACACCTTC.

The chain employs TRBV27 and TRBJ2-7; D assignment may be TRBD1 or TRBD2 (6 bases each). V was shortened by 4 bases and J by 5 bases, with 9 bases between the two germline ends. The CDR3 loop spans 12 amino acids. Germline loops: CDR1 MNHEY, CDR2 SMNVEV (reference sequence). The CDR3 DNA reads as TGTGCCAGCAGTTATAGGGGGGACGAGCAGTACTTC. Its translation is CASSYRGDEQYF.

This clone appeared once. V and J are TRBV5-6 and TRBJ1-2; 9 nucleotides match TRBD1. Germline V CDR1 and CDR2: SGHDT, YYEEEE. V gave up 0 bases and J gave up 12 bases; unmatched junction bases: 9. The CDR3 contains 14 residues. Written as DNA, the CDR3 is TGTGCCAGCAGCTTGGGTTTGGGACAGGGTTCTAACACCTTC. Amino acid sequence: CASSLGLGQGSNTF.

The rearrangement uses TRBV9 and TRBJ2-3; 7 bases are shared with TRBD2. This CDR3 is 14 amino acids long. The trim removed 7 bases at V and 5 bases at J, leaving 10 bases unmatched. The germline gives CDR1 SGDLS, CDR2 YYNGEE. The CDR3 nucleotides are TGTGCCAGCTCGACTGGGGGGGGTTTAGATACGCAGTATTTT. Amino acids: CASSTGGGLDTQYF.

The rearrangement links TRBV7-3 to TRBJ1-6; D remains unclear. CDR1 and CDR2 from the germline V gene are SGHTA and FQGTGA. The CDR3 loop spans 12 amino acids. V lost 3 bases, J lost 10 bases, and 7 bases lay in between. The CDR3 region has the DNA TGTGCCAGCAGCTTTGGAGGCTCACCCCTCCACTTT. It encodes CASSFGGSPLHF.

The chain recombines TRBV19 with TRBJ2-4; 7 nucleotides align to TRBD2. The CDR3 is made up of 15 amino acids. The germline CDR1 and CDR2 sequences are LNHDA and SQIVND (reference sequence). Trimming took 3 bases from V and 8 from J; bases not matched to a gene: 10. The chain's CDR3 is CASSIGQGGGDIQYF. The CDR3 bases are TGTGCCAGTAGTATTGGGCAGGGCGGGGGAGACATTCAGTACTTC. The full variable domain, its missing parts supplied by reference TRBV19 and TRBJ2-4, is DGGITQSPKYLFRKEGQNVTLSCEQNLNHDAMYWYRQDPGQGLRLIYYSQIVNDFQKGDIAEGYSVSREKKESFPLTVTSAQKNPTAFYLCASSIGQGGGDIQYFGAGTRLSVL.

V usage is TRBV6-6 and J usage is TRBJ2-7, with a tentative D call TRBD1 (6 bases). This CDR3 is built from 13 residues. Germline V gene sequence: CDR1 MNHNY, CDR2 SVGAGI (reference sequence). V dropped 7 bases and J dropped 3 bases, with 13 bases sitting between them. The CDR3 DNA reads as TGTGCCAGCACACGAGGGGGTAGCTACGAGCAGTACTTC. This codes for CASTRGGSYEQYF.

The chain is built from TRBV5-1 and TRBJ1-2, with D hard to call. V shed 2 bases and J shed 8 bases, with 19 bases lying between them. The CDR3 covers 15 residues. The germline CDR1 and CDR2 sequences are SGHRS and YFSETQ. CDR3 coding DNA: TGCGCCAGCAGCTTTAATCCGACAAATAGTAACGGCTACACCTTC. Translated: CASSFNPTNSNGYTF. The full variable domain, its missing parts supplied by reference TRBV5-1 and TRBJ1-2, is KAGVTQTPRYLIKTRGQQVTLSCSPISGHRSVSWYQQTPGQGLQFLFEYFSETQRNKGNFPGRFSGRQFSNSRSEMNVSTLELGDSALYLCASSFNPTNSNGYTFGSGTRLTVV.

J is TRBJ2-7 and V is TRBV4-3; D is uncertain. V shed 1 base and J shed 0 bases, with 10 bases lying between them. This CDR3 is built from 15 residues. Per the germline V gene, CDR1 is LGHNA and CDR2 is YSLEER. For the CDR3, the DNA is TGCGCCAGCAGCCAAGGTGGCGGCCACTCCTACGAGCAGTACTTC. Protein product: CASSQGGGHSYEQYF.

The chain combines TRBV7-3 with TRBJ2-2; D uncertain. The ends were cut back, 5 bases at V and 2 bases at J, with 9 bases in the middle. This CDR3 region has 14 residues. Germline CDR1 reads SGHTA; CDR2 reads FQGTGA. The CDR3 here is CASSLRPNTGELFF. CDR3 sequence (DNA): TGTGCCAGCAGCCTCCGACCCAACACCGGGGAGCTGTTTTTT. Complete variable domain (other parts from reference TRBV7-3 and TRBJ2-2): GAGVSQTPSNKVTEKGKYVELRCDPISGHTALYWYRQSLGQGPEFLIYFQGTGAADDSGLPNDRFFAVRPEGSVSTLKIQRTERGDSAVYLCASSLRPNTGELFFGEGSRLTVL.

The CDR3, as DNA: TGCGCCAGCAGCTTACCGGGACTAGGGGCCTACGAGCAGTACTTC. Encoded protein: CASSLPGLGAYEQYF. This chain connects TRBV5-1 to TRBJ2-7, with 8 nucleotides matching TRBD2. This CDR3 comprises 15 residues. Losses at the gene ends were 2 bases for V and 2 bases for J; bases not matched to a gene: 6. Germline V CDR1 and CDR2: SGHRS, YFSETQ.

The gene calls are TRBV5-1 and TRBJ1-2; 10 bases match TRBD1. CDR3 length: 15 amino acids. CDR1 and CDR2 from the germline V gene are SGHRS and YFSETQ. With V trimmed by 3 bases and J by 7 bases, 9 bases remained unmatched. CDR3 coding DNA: TGCGCCAGCAGCTCCGGGACAGGGGTCGGGGCTGGCTACACCTTC. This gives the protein CASSSGTGVGAGYTF.

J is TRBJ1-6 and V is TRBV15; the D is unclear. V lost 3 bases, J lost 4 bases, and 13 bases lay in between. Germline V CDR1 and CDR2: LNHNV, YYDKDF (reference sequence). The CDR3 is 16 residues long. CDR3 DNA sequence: TGTGCCACCAGCAGTGGACTGCCGGGGTATAATTCACCCCTCCACTTT. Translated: CATSSGLPGYNSPLHF.

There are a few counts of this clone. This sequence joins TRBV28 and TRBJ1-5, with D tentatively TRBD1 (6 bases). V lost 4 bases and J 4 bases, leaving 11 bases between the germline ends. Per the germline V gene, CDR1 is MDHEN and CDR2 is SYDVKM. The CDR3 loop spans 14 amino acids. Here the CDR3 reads CASSYLQGNQPQHF. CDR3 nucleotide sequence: TGTGCCAGCAGTTACCTTCAGGGGAATCAGCCCCAGCATTTT.

The CDR3 loop is CASSLESKWGRTINEKLFF. The DNA for the CDR3 is TGCGCCAGCAGCTTGGAAAGTAAGTGGGGGCGAACGATTAATGAAAAACTGTTTTTT. The chain is built from TRBV5-1 and TRBJ1-4; tentative D call: TRBD1 (6 bases). The CDR3 has 19 residues. Per germline, CDR1 SGHRS and CDR2 YFSETQ. V shed 0 bases and J shed 4 bases, with 22 bases lying between them.

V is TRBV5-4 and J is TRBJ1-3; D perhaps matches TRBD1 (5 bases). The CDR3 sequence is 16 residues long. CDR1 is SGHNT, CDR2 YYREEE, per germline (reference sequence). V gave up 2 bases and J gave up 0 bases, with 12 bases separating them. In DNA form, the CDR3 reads TGTGCCAGCAGCTTTGGCCGGGACGGCTCTGGAAACACCATATATTTT. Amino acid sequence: CASSFGRDGSGNTIYF.